Shown below are 18 T cell receptor beta chains from a single sample sequenced in a study of patients and donors after allogeneic stem cell transplantation. MiXCR, run by TCRdb on the RT-PCR reads, gives a single entry per CDR3 protein. The sample consists of about 400,000 distinct CDR3 sequences, about a sixth of them appearing once. Sequencing input: blood, either unsorted or a sorted T cell fraction (not recorded which). The receptors originated from a human donor who was either an allogeneic HSCT recipient or a stem cell or donor lymphocyte infusion donor (not recorded which). It is not recorded whose cells these are; they may come from a transplant donor.

This clonotype has more than one count but fewer than ten. The V gene is TRBV6-1, the J gene TRBJ2-7; 7 nucleotides agree with TRBD1. This CDR3 contains 14 residues. The germline CDR1 and CDR2 sequences are MNHNS and SASEGT. The ends lost 7 bases at V and 2 bases at J; junction bases unmatched: 8. The CDR3 loop is CASNPGQDTYEQYF. The CDR3 nucleotides read TGTGCCAGCAACCCCGGACAGGATACCTACGAGCAGTACTTC.

This clonotype was detected a few times. The chain employs TRBV12-3 or TRBV12-4 and TRBJ2-5; TRBD2 matches at 7 bases. V lost 2 bases, J lost 5 bases, and 5 bases stayed unmatched. The CDR3 length is 14 residues. Written as DNA, the CDR3 is TGTGCCAGCAGTTTACGGGGGGTCGCGGAGACCCAGTACTTC. Its protein product is CASSLRGVAETQYF.

V and J are TRBV4-1 and TRBJ1-2; D uncertain. V was clipped by 0 bases and J by 5 bases, with 10 bases between them. In germline, CDR1 is MGHRA, CDR2 YSYEKL. CDR3 length: 14 residues. Written as DNA, the CDR3 is TGCGCCAGCAGCCAAGAGGTGGTCCCTTATGGCTACACCTTC. Its protein product is CASSQEVVPYGYTF.

The gene calls are TRBV6-1 and TRBJ1-4; TRBD1 aligns across 7 bases. The CDR3 spans 15 residues. J lost 3 bases, V lost 5 bases, and 6 bases had no gene match. CDR1 is MNHNS and CDR2 is SASEGT in the germline V gene. CDR3 nucleotide sequence: TGTGCCAGCAGTCTACGACAGGGAGCTAATGAAAAACTGTTTTTT. Translated, it gives CASSLRQGANEKLFF.

This clonotype appeared a few times. The chain is built from TRBV6-5 and TRBJ2-2, with TRBD2 matching 7 bases. Germline trimming cut 0 bases from V and 6 bases from J; bases unmatched to any gene: 1. Germline CDR1 reads MNHEY; CDR2 reads SVGAGI. The CDR3 runs to 14 residues. The CDR3 DNA follows: TGTGCCAGCAGTTACTCAGGACTAGCCGGGGAGCTGTTTTTT. This gives the protein CASSYSGLAGELFF.

The chain couples TRBV4-2 to TRBJ1-1; D remains unclear. CDR3 length equals 14 residues. V gave up 2 bases and J gave up 5 bases, with 12 bases separating them. In germline, CDR1 is LGHNA, CDR2 YNFKEQ. For the CDR3, the DNA is TGTGCCAGCAGCCAATATGAGGGTAGTACTGAAGCTTTCTTT. Its protein product is CASSQYEGSTEAFF.

J is TRBJ2-7 and V is TRBV6-1; TRBD1 agrees at 9 bases. J lost 7 bases, V lost 4 bases, and 11 bases had no gene match. This CDR3 contains 15 residues. CDR1 and CDR2 from the germline V gene are MNHNS and SASEGT. CDR3 amino acids: CASSGGSQGAREQYF. The DNA of the CDR3 is TGTGCCAGCAGTGGAGGTTCACAGGGGGCGAGGGAGCAGTACTTC.

This clonotype was seen only a few times. The chain uses TRBV24-1 and TRBJ2-2; TRBD2 is a possible D gene (5 bases). Trimming pared 9 bases from V and 5 bases from J, leaving 12 bases between. This CDR3 has 13 amino acids. Germline V gene data show CDR1 as KGHDR and CDR2 as SFDVKD. The chain's CDR3 is CATGGAQTGELFF. CDR3 DNA sequence: TGTGCCACCGGAGGAGCGCAGACCGGGGAGCTGTTTTTT.

This clonotype rates as medium-sized. The rearrangement links TRBV29-1 to TRBJ1-4; 11 bases align to TRBD1. The CDR3 consists of 15 residues. Trimming at V came to 1 base and at J to 8 bases, leaving 6 bases not matched to a gene. The germline V gene has CDR1 SQVTM and CDR2 ANQGSEA. The CDR3, as DNA: TGCAGCGTTGAAGCGGACAGGGGGCGATCCGAAAAACTGTTTTTT. Its translation is CSVEADRGRSEKLFF.

CDR3 loop: CASSIGLEGYNEQFF. As DNA, the CDR3 is TGTGCCAGTAGTATAGGCCTAGAGGGGTACAATGAGCAGTTCTTC. J is TRBJ2-1 and V is TRBV19; D is perhaps TRBD1 or TRBD2 (5 bases each). Per the germline V gene, CDR1 is LNHDA and CDR2 is SQIVND (reference sequence). The CDR3 has 15 amino acids. V dropped 1 base and J dropped 4 bases, with 11 bases sitting between them.

This clonotype was counted between two and nine times. This chain links TRBV5-1 with TRBJ2-7; 8 bases are shared with TRBD1. Germline values: CDR1 SGHRS, CDR2 YFSETQ. J lost 5 bases, V lost 4 bases, and 8 bases had no gene match. The CDR3 extends over 14 amino acids. CDR3 region: CASSGRTGKDEQYF. The CDR3, as DNA: TGCGCCAGCAGCGGACGGACAGGGAAGGACGAGCAGTACTTC.

This clonotype occurred a few times. The chain uses TRBV2 and TRBJ2-7; possible D gene TRBD2, 5 bases. The CDR3 has 16 residues. The germline CDR1 and CDR2 sequences are SNHLY and FYNNEI. V dropped 1 base and J dropped 4 bases, with 17 bases sitting between them. The CDR3 sequence: CASSEGAGRVVYEQYF. The CDR3, as DNA: TGTGCCAGCAGTGAAGGGGCGGGTAGGGTCGTTTACGAGCAGTACTTC.

This clonotype was seen more than once but under ten times. The chain joins TRBV9 to TRBJ1-3; 7 bases map to TRBD1. The CDR3 runs 14 residues. In germline, CDR1 is SGDLS, CDR2 YYNGEE. V shed 0 bases and J 8 bases; nucleotides not matched to a gene: 5. CDR3 amino acids: CASSVVPTGDTIYF. CDR3 bases: TGTGCCAGCAGCGTAGTCCCTACAGGGGACACCATATATTTT.

CDR3 sequence: CASSLKFFRGSRHGYTF. The CDR3 DNA reads TGTGCCAGCAGTTTAAAGTTTTTTAGGGGGTCGAGGCATGGCTACACCTTC. This chain connects TRBV28 to TRBJ1-2; D might be TRBD1 (6 bases). V was clipped by 2 bases and J by 6 bases, with 22 bases between them. The germline V gene has CDR1 MDHEN and CDR2 SYDVKM. There are 17 residues in the CDR3.

The V gene is TRBV20-1, the J gene TRBJ2-1; 7 nucleotides agree with TRBD2. This CDR3 region has 14 residues. From germline, CDR1 is DFQATT and CDR2 SNEGSKA (reference sequence). J gave up 7 bases and V 5 bases, and 11 bases lay outside the gene matches. CDR3 sequence (DNA): TGCAGTGCTCCTCGAGGCGGGAGTAGAAATGAGCAGTTCTTC. As protein: CSAPRGGSRNEQFF.

This clonotype was recorded a few times. This chain uses TRBV5-1 with TRBJ1-1; perhaps TRBD1 as D (6 bases). Germline CDR1 SGHRS, CDR2 YFSETQ. The length of the CDR3 is 15 residues. Trimming pared 1 base from V and 0 bases from J, leaving 10 bases between. CDR3 amino acids: CASSLTTGMNTEAFF. The DNA for the CDR3 is TGCGCCAGCAGCTTGACAACAGGGATGAACACTGAAGCTTTCTTT.

V gene TRBV6-5 combines with J gene TRBJ2-4, with 8 bases lining up with TRBD2. From germline, CDR1 is MNHEY and CDR2 SVGAGI. V shed 4 bases and J 1 base; nucleotides not matched to a gene: 6. The CDR3 length is 16 residues. Here the CDR3 DNA reads TGTGCCAGCAGTTGGGCTAGCGGGTCGGCCAAAAACATTCAGTACTTC. Residues: CASSWASGSAKNIQYF.

This clonotype was counted at least ten times. This rearrangement joins TRBV2 to TRBJ1-5, with D maybe TRBD1 (6 bases). The V gene's germline CDR1 is SNHLY and CDR2 FYNNEI. V was shortened by 6 bases and J by 7 bases, with 13 bases between the two germline ends. CDR3 size: 13 residues. In DNA, the CDR3 is TGTGCCAGCAGGGCTGACAGGCTCCAGCCCCAGCATTTT. As protein: CASRADRLQPQHF.